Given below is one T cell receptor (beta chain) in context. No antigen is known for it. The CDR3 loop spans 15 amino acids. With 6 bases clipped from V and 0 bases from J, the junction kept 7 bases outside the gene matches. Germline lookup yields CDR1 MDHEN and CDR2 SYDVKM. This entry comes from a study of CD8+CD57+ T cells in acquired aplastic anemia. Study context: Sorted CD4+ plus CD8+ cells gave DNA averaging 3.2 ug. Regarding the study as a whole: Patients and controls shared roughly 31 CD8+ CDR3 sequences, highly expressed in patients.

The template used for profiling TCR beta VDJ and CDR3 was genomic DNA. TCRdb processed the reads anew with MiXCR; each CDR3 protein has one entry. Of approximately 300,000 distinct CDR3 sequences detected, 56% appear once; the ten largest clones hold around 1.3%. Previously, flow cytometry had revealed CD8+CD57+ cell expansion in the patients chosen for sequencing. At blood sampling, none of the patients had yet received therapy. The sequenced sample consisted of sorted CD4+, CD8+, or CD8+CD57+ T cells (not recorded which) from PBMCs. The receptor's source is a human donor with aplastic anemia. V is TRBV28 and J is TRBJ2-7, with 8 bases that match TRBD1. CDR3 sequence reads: CASRQDRASSYEQYF. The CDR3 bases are TGTGCCAGCAGGCAGGACAGGGCGAGCTCCTACGAGCAGTACTTC.